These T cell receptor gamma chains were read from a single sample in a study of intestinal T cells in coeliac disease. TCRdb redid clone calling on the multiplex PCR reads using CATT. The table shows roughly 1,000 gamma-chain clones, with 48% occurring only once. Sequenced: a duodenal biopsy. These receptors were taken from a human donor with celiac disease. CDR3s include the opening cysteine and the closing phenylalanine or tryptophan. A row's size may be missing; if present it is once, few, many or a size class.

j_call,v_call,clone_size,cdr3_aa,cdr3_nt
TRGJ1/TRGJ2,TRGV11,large,CTTVPAGLGTGGLF,NA
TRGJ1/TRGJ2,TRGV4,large,CATWEKGKLF,TGTGCCACCTGGGAAAAGGGGAAACTCTTT
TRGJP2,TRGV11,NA,CTTVPAGNKADWIKTF,NA
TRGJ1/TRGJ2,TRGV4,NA,CATWEPREFIIKKLF,TGTGCCACCTGGGAACCCCGCGAATTTATTATAAAGAAACTCTTT
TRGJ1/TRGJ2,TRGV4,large,CATWDVDYKKLF,TGTGCCACCTGGGATGTTGATTATAAGAAACTCTTT
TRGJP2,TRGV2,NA,CATWDGPLSDWIKTF,TGTGCCACCTGGGACGGGCCCCTTAGTGATTGGATCAAGACGTTT
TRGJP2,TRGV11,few,CACWKQADWIKTF,TGTGCCTGCTGGAAACAGGCGGATTGGATCAAGACGTTT
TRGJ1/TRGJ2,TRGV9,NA,CALWELTSNYYKKLF,TGTGCCTTGTGGGAGTTGACCTCGAATTATTATAAGAAACTCTTT
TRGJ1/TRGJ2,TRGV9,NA,CALWVLTRYYKKLF,TGTGCCTTGTGGGTATTAACTAGGTATTATAAGAAACTCTTT
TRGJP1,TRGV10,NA,CAAWALNTGWFKIF,TGTGCTGCGTGGGCCCTCAACACTGGTTGGTTCAAGATATTT
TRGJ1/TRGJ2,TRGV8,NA,CATWDRTFISKLF,TGTGCCACCTGGGATAGGACTTTTATAAGTAAACTCTTT
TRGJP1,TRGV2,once,CAILGRLPWFKIF,TGTGCCATCCTGGGACGGCTCCCCTGGTTCAAGATATTT
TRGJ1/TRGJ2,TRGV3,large,CATWDRRTKKLF,TGTGCCACCTGGGACAGGCGGACCAAGAAACTCTTT
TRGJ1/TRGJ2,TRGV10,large,CAAWAPPYYKKLF,TGTGCTGCGTGGGCCCCCCCTTATTATAAGAAACTCTTT
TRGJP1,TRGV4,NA,CATWDGPRTTGWFKIF,TGTGCCACCTGGGATGGGCCTAGGACCACTGGTTGGTTCAAGATATTT
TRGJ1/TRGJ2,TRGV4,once,CAPGMGPVLYYKKLF,TGTGCACCTGGGATGGGGCCCGTCCTGTATTATAAGAAACTCTTT
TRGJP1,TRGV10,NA,CAAWDYISPGVVKIF,TGTGCTGCGTGGGATTATATCTCCCCTGGTGTTGTCAAGATATTT
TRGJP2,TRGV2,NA,CATRDGPGNSSDWIKTF,TGTGCCACCCGGGACGGGCCGGGCAATAGTAGTGATTGGATCAAGACGTTT
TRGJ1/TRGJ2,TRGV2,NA,CATFRGVVQRSKKLF,TGTGCCACCTTTCGGGGGGTGGTTCAACGAAGTAAGAAACTCTTT
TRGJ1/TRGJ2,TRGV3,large,CATWDRRGKLF,TGTGCCACCTGGGACAGGCGGGGGAAACTCTTT
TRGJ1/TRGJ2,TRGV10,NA,CAAVGKKLF,TGTGCTGCGGTGGGGAAGAAACTCTTT
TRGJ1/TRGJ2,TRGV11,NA,CACWIATENYYKKLF,TGTGCCTGCTGGATAGCCACGGAGAATTATTATAAGAAACTCTTT
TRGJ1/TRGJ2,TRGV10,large,CAAWPPYYKKLF,TGTGCTGCGTGGCCACCTTATTATAAGAAACTCTTT
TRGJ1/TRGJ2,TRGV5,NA,CATWGWGKLF,TGTGCCACCTGGGGATGGGGGAAACTCTTT
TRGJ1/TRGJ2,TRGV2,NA,CATWDGIIKKLF,TGTGCCACCTGGGACGGTATTATAAAGAAACTCTTT
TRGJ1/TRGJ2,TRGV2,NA,CATWGRAKYKKLF,TGTGCCACCTGGGGACGGGCGAAATATAAGAAACTCTTT
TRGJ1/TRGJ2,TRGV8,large,CATWDNKKLF,TGTGCCACCTGGGATAATAAGAAACTCTTT
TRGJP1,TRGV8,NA,CATWDHTTGWFKIF,TGTGCCACCTGGGACCATACCACTGGTTGGTTCAAGATATTT
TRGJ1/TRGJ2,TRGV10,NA,CAGVGWGYYKKLF,TGTGCTGGCGTGGGATGGGGTTATTATAAGAAACTCTTT
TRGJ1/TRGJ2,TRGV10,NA,CAAWDYRRKLF,TGTGCTGCGTGGGATTATAGGCGAAAACTCTTT
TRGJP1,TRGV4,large,CATWDRTSTGWFKIF,TGTGCCACCTGGGATAGAACCTCCACTGGTTGGTTCAAGATATTT
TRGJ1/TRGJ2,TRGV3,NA,CATGTGGLYYKKLF,TGTGCCACTGGGACAGGGGGACTTTATTATAAGAAACTCTTT
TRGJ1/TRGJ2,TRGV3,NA,CATWDRPGIYKKLF,TGTGCCACCTGGGACAGGCCGGGTATTTATAAGAAACTCTTT
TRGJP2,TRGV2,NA,CAPGTGCSDWIKTF,TGTGCACCTGGGACGGGCTGTAGTGATTGGATCAAGACGTTT
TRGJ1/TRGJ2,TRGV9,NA,CALGVSYKKLF,TGTGCCTTGGGGGTTTCGTATAAGAAACTCTTT
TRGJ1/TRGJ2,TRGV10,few,CAAWTGANYYKKLF,TGTGCTGCGTGGACCGGCGCGAATTATTATAAGAAACTCTTT
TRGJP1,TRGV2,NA,CATWDGRAPDTTGWFKIF,TGTGCCACCTGGGACGGCCGCGCCCCGGATACCACTGGTTGGTTCAAGATATTT
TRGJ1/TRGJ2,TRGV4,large,CAHNFDYYKKLF,TGTGCCCACAACTTCGATTATTATAAGAAACTCTTT
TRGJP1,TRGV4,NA,CARSNTTGWFKIF,TGTGCCAGATCCAATACCACTGGTTGGTTCAAGATATTT
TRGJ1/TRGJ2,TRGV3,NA,CATWDMARVEKLF,TGTGCCACCTGGGACATGGCGAGGGTTGAGAAACTCTTT
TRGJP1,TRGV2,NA,CATWDAAPRIPPGWFKIF,TGTGCCACCTGGGACGCCGCGCCCCGGATACCACCTGGTTGGTTCAAGATATTT
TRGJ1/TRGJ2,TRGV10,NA,CAAWGNYYKKLF,TGTGCTGCGTGGGGGAATTATTATAAGAAACTCTTT
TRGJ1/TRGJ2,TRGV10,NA,CAAVGLLYYKKLF,TGTGCTGCGGTGGGGTTACTTTATTATAAGAAACTCTTT
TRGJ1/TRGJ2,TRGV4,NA,CASRSISKLF,TGTGCCTCTAGGTCGATAAGTAAACTCTTT
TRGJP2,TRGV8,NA,CATCNHKSSDWIKTF,TGTGCCACCTGCAACCACAAGAGTAGTGATTGGATCAAGACGTTT
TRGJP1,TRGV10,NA,CAAWGGLFKIF,TGTGCTGCGTGGGGGGGGTTGTTCAAGATATTT
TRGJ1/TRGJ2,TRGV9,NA,CALWGGCYYKKLF,TGTGCCTTGTGGGGGGGTTGTTATTATAAGAAACTCTTT
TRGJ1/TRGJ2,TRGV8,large,CATWADYYKKLF,TGTGCCACCTGGGCCGATTATTATAAGAAACTCTTT
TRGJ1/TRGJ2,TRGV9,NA,CACGRVPLGYYKKLF,TGTGCTTGTGGTAGGGTGCCCCTTGGTTATTATAAGAAACTCTTT
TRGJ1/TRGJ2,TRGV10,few,CAALGFLLNYYKKLF,TGTGCTGCGTTGGGATTTTTGTTAAATTATTATAAGAAACTCTTT
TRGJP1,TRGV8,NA,CATWDFGFKIF,TGTGCCACCTGGGATTTTGGGTTCAAGATATTT
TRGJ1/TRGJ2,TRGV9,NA,CALLGGEYKKLF,TGTGCCTTGTTGGGAGGTGAATATAAGAAACTCTTT
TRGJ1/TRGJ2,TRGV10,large,CATNYYKKLF,TGTGCTACGAATTATTATAAGAAACTCTTT
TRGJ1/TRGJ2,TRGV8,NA,CATWDCKKLF,TGTGCCACCTGGGATTGTAAGAAACTCTTT
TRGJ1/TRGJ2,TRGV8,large,CATWKRYYKKLF,TGTGCCACCTGGAAAAGGTATTATAAGAAACTCTTT
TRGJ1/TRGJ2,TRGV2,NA,CATWDGPFTYKKLF,TGTGCCACCTGGGACGGCCCCTTTACTTATAAGAAACTCTTT